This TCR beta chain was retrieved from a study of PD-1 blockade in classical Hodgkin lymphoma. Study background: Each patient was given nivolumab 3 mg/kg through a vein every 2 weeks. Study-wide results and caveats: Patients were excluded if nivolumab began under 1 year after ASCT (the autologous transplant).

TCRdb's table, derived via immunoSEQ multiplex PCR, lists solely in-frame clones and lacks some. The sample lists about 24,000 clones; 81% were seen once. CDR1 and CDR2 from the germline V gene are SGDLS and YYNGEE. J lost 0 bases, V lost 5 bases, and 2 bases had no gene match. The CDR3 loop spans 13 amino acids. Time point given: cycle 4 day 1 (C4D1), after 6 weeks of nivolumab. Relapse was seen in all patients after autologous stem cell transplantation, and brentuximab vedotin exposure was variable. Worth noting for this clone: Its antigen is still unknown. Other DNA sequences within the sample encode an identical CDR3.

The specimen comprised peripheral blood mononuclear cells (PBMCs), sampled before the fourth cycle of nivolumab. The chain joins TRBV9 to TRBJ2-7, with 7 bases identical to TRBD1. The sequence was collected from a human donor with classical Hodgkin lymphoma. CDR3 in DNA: TGTGCCAGCAGTCGGGACAGCTCCTACGAGCAGTACTTC. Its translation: CASSRDSSYEQYF.